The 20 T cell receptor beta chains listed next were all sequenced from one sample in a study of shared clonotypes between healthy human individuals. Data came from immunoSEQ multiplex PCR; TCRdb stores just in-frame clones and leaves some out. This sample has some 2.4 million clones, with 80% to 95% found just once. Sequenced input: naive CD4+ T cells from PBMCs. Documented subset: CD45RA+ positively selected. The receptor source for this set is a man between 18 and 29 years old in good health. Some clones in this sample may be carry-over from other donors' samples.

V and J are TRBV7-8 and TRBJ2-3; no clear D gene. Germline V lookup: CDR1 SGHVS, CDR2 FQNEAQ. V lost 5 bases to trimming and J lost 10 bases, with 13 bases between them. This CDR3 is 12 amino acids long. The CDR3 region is CASSLTVLSQYF. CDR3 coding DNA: TGTGCCAGCAGCCTCACAGTGTTATCGCAGTATTTT. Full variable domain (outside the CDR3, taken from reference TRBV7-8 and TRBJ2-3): GAGVSQSPRYKVAKRGQDVALRCDPISGHVSLFWYQQALGQGPEFLTYFQNEAQLDKSGLPSDRFFAERPEGSVSTLKIQRTQQEDSAVYLCASSLTVLSQYFGPGTRLTVL.

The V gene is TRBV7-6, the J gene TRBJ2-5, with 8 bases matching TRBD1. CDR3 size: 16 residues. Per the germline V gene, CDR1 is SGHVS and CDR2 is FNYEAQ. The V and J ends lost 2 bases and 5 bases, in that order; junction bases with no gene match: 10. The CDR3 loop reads CASSLRPRGLWETQYF. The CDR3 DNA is TGTGCCAGCAGCTTAAGGCCCAGGGGGCTTTGGGAGACCCAGTACTTC.

The CDR3 protein is CASSAIAGGPSEQFF. The CDR3 DNA reads as TGCGCCAGCAGCGCAATAGCGGGAGGGCCGAGTGAGCAGTTCTTC. The chain is built from TRBV5-1 and TRBJ2-1; 11 positions agree with TRBD2. The CDR3 contains 15 residues. Germline trimming cut 4 bases from V and 9 bases from J; bases unmatched to any gene: 9. Germline V gene sequence: CDR1 SGHRS, CDR2 YFSETQ.

The DNA for the CDR3 is TGTGCCAGCAGCTCCCTGGGGGGTAGCGGGGGCACAGATACGCAGTATTTT. Translation: CASSSLGGSGGTDTQYF. The chain couples TRBV7-3 to TRBJ2-3; 8 positions match TRBD2. The ends lost 4 bases at V and 1 base at J; junction bases unmatched: 10. Germline CDR1 is SGHTA and CDR2 is FQGTGA. This CDR3 has 17 amino acids.

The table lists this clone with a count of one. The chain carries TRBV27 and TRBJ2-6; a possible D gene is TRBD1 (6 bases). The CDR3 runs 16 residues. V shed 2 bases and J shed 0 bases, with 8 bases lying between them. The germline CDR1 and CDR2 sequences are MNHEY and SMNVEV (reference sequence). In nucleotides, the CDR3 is TGTGCCAGCAGTTTAGACAGGCTCTCTGGGGCCAACGTCCTGACTTTC. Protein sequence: CASSLDRLSGANVLTF. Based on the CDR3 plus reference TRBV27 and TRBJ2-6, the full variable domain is EAQVTQNPRYLITVTGKKLTVTCSQNMNHEYMSWYRQDPGLGLRQIYYSMNVEVTDKGDVPEGYKVSRKEKRNFPLILESPSPNQTSLYFCASSLDRLSGANVLTFGAGSRLTVL.

CDR3 residues: CASSRGTSGIYNEQFF. The CDR3 bases are TGTGCCAGCAGCCGAGGGACTAGCGGAATCTACAATGAGCAGTTCTTC. This chain connects TRBV5-4 to TRBJ2-1; 11 nucleotides match TRBD2. The CDR3 is 16 residues long. Germline-derived CDR1 and CDR2 are SGHNT and YYREEE (reference sequence). The junction had 6 bases not matched to a gene; V was cut back by 4 bases and J by 3 bases.

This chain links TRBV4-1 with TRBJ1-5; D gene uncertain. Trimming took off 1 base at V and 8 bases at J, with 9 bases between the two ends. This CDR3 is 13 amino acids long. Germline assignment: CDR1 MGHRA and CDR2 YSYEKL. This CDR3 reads CASSQARNEPQHF. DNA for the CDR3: TGCGCCAGCAGCCAAGCCCGGAATGAGCCCCAGCATTTT.

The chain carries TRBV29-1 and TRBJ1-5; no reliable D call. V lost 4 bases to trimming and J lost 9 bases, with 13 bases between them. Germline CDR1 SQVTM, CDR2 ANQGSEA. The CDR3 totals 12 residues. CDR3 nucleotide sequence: TGCAGCGTTGGGTCGACGGGAGGGCCCCAGCATTTT. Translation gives CSVGSTGGPQHF.

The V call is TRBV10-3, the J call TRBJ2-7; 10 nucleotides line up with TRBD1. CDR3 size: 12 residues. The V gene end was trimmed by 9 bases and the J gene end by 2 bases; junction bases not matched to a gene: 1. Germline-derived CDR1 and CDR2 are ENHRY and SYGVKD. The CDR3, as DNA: TGTGCCATTGGACAGGGGGCCTACGAGCAGTACTTC. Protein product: CAIGQGAYEQYF.

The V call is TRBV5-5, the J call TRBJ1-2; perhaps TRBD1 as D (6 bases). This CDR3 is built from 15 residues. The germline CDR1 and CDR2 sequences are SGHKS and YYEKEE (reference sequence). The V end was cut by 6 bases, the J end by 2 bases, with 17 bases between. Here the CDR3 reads CASTSTGYWNYGYTF. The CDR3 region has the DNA TGTGCCAGCACGTCGACAGGCTATTGGAACTATGGCTACACCTTC.

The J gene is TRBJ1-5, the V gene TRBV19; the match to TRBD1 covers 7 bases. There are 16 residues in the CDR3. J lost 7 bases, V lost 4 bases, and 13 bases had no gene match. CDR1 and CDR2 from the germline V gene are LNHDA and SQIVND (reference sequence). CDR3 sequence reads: CASSTRTTGVRQPQHF. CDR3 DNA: TGTGCCAGTAGTACAAGAACAACAGGGGTGAGGCAGCCCCAGCATTTT.

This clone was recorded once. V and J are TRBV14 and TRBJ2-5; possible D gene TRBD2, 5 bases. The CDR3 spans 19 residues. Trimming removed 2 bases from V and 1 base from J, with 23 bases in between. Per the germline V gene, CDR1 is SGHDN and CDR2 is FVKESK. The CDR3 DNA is TGTGCCAGCAGCCAATACCAGAGCCCGGCGCCCGGGGTCCAAGAGACCCAGTACTTC. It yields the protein CASSQYQSPAPGVQETQYF. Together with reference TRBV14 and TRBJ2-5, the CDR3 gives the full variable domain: EAGVTQFPSHSVIEKGQTVTLRCDPISGHDNLYWYRRVMGKEIKFLLHFVKESKQDESGMPNNRFLAERTGGTYSTLKVQPAELEDSGVYFCASSQYQSPAPGVQETQYFGPGTRLLVL.

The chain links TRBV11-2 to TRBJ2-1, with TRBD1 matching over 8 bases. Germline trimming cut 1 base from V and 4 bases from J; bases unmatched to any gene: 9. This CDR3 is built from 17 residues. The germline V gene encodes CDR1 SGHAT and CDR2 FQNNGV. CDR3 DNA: TGTGCCAGCAGCTTAGCTCCCAGGGGGCTAAAATACAATGAGCAGTTCTTC. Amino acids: CASSLAPRGLKYNEQFF.

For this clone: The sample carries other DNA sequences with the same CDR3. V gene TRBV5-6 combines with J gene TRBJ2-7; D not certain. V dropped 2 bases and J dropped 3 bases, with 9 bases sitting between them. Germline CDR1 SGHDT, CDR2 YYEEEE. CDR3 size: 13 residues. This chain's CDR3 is CASSLGGVYEQYF. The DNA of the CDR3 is TGTGCCAGCAGCTTAGGTGGGGTCTACGAGCAGTACTTC. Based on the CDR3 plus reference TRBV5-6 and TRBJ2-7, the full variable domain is DAGVTQSPTHLIKTRGQQVTLRCSPKSGHDTVSWYQQALGQGPQFIFQYYEEEERQRGNFPDRFSGHQFPNYSSELNVNALLLGDSALYLCASSLGGVYEQYFGPGTRLTVT.

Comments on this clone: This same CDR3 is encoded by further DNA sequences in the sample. The CDR3 reads CSASPRNEQFF. The CDR3 region has the DNA TGCAGTGCTAGCCCTCGCAATGAGCAGTTCTTC. The V and J genes are TRBV20-1 and TRBJ2-1; no clear D. The V gene lost 3 bases and the J gene lost 6 bases, with 6 bases spanning the gap. CDR1 is DFQATT and CDR2 is SNEGSKA in the germline V gene (reference sequence). The CDR3 sequence is 11 residues long.

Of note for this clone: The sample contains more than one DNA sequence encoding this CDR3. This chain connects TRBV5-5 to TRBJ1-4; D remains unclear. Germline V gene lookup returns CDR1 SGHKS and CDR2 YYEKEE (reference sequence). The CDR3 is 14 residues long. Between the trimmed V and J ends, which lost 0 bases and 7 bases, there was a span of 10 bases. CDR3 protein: CASSLVREGEKLFF. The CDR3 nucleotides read TGTGCCAGCAGCTTGGTAAGGGAGGGTGAAAAACTGTTTTTT.

The CDR3 DNA reads TGCGCCAGCAGAATTTTTCAGGGGAGCCCAGATACGCAGTATTTT. It translates to CASRIFQGSPDTQYF. V gene TRBV5-1 combines with J gene TRBJ2-3, with a tentative D call TRBD1 (6 bases). The ends were cut back, 5 bases at V and 4 bases at J, with 17 bases in the middle. The CDR3 length is 15 residues. In germline, CDR1 is SGHRS, CDR2 YFSETQ.

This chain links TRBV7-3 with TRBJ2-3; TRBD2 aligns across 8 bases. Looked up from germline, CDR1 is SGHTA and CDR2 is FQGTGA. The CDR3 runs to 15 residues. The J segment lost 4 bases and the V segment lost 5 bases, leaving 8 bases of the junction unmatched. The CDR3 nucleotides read TGTGCCAGCAGCATTCGCGGACTAGCTGCAGATACGCAGTATTTT. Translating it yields CASSIRGLAADTQYF.

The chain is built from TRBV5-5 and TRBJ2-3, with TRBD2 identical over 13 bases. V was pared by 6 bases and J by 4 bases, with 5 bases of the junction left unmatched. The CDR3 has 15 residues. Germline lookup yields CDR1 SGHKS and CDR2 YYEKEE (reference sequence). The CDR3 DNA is TGTGCCAGCAACGGACTAGCGGGAGTCTCAGATACGCAGTATTTT. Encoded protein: CASNGLAGVSDTQYF.

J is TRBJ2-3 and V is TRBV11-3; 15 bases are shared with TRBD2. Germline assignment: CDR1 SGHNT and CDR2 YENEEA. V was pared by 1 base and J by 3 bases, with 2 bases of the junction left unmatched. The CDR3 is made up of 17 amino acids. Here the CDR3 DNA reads TGTGCCAGCAGCTTAGTGGGACTAGCGGGAGGAACAGATACGCAGTATTTT. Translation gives CASSLVGLAGGTDTQYF.